This T cell receptor beta chain was sequenced in a study of blood T cell repertoires in COVID-19. The wider study: Acute and convalescent COVID-19 samples came from the United States, Italy and Spain. From T cells, B-cell-depleted T cells, or PBMCs came the material, which was cDNA or gDNA.

Methods used by the authors: The authors estimated nucleated cell counts from reference gene primer amplification. Using immunoSEQ multiplex PCR, the repertoire was profiled, and TCRdb retains in-frame clones only, with some absent. The V and J calls and the clone size are those of that table, but D and trimming were determined from the DNA. The repertoire consists of around 110,000 clones, with around 89% occurring once and the leading ten covering under 5.5%. The CDR3 has 15 amino acids. Germline CDR1 is SGHDT and CDR2 is YYEEEE. Trimming at V came to 4 bases and at J to 2 bases, leaving 3 bases not matched to a gene. This clone has only one observation.

Sequencing was done on a sample of peripheral blood. The source of this sequence is a man between 35 and 55 years old with active or convalescent COVID-19. This chain links TRBV5-6 with TRBJ2-3; the match to TRBD2 covers 11 bases. The CDR3 DNA sequence: TGTGCCAGCAGCCTGACTAGCGGGACCACAGATACGCAGTATTTT. Its protein is CASSLTSGTTDTQYF.